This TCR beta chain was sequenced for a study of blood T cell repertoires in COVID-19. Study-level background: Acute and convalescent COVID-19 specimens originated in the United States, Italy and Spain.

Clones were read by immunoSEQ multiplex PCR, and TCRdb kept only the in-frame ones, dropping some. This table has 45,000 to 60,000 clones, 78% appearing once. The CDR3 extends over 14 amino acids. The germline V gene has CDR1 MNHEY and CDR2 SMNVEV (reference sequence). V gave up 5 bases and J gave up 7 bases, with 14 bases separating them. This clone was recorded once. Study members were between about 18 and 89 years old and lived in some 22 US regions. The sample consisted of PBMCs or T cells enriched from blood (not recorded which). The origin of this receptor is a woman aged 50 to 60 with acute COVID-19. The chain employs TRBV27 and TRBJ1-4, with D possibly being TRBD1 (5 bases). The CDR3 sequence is CASSKWVGGEKLFF. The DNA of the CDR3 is TGTGCCAGCAGTAAGTGGGTCGGGGGTGAAAAACTGTTTTTT.